The following is a T cell receptor (beta chain) sequence with its context. What it recognizes is unknown. TCRdb ran MiXCR on the reads and lists one entry per CDR3 protein. The sample holds fewer than 200,000 distinct CDR3 sequences, roughly 20% seen once. The data were obtained in a study of T cell repertoires in cytomegalovirus infection. The study's findings and limits: HLA-C-restricted, CMV-specific TCR beta clonotypes were dominant ex vivo.

Unmatched junction bases numbered 5, after V lost 6 bases and J lost 2 bases. The germline V gene encodes CDR1 MDHEN and CDR2 SYDVKM. The CDR3 contains 14 residues. Sequencing used PBMCs. This clonotype originated in a human donor in good health (CMV status not recorded). Some clones in this sample may be carry-over from other donors' samples. This chain links TRBV28 with TRBJ2-3, with 7 bases identical to TRBD2. The CDR3 spells CASRSGTNTDTQYF. CDR3 nucleotides: TGTGCCAGCAGGTCGGGGACTAACACAGATACGCAGTATTTT.